Below, 5 T cell receptor beta chains from the same sample are listed, as sequenced in a study of shared clonotypes between healthy human individuals. The repertoire was sequenced with immunoSEQ multiplex PCR; TCRdb's copy has only in-frame clones and lacks some. The sample shows about a million clones, around 80% of them seen only once. Sequencing used memory CD4+ T cells sorted from blood. Subset specified: CD45RA-negative fraction. Every receptor here comes from a man aged 18-30 years in good health.

In its sample, this clone was seen many times. The chain employs TRBV5-1 and TRBJ2-7; 7 bases agree with TRBD2. Unmatched junction bases numbered 6, after V lost 4 bases and J lost 5 bases. Germline-derived CDR1 and CDR2 are SGHRS and YFSETQ. This CDR3 contains 13 residues. As DNA, the CDR3 is TGCGCCAGCAGCACCGGGACTACCAACGAGCAGTACTTC. Its translation is CASSTGTTNEQYF.

The V and J genes are TRBV6-5 and TRBJ2-6; 10 nucleotides match TRBD1. V lost 10 bases to trimming and J lost 6 bases; unmatched junction nucleotides: 9. CDR3 size: 15 residues. Germline CDR1 and CDR2: MNHEY and SVGAGI. CDR3 DNA: TGTGCCACCCTATCGACAGGGGGCACGGCCAACGTCCTGACTTTC. Residues: CATLSTGGTANVLTF.

This sequence joins TRBV6-5 and TRBJ2-2; D unclear. The CDR3 is made up of 13 amino acids. CDR1 is MNHEY, CDR2 SVGAGI, per germline. V lost 5 bases to trimming and J lost 6 bases, with 10 bases between them. Here the CDR3 DNA reads TGTGCCAGCAGTATTTCAAGTCCCGGGGAGCTGTTTTTT. Translation gives CASSISSPGELFF.

The chain uses TRBV28 and TRBJ1-6, with a weak D call TRBD1 (5 bases). The CDR3 consists of 14 residues. V was cut by 6 bases and J by 6 bases, with 12 bases left in between. Looked up from germline, CDR1 is MDHEN and CDR2 is SYDVKM. In DNA form, the CDR3 reads TGTGCCAGCAGGATTAGACAGACTAATTCACCCCTCCACTTT. It encodes CASRIRQTNSPLHF.

Concerning this clone itself: A read error is possible here, since a much larger clone lies one base away. The chain employs TRBV6-5 and TRBJ1-2; D possibly corresponds to TRBD1 (6 bases). This CDR3 has 13 residues. The germline gives CDR1 MNHEY, CDR2 SVGAGI. V was trimmed by 6 bases and J by 1 base, leaving 9 bases between them. This chain's CDR3 is CASSQGFNYGYTF. In DNA form, the CDR3 reads TGTGCCAGCAGCCAGGGGTTTAACTATGGCTACACCTTC.